This TCR beta chain was captured by sequencing in a study of identical twins. This CDR3 has 14 amino acids. The trim removed 6 bases at V and 3 bases at J, leaving 3 bases unmatched. Study-wide results and limits: Twins shared beta out-of-frame sequences in excess, but this excess was weaker. For cord blood, abundant beta clonotypes had fewer insertions, unlike memory repertoires, which showed none.

TCRdb used MiXCR to reprocess the 5' RACE reads, holding one entry per CDR3 protein. The sample lists 200,000 to 250,000 distinct CDR3 sequences, about 7% occurring once. This clonotype showed up many times. Its antigen remains unknown. The same sample was also used in a study of yellow fever vaccine responses in identical twins.

The specimen was memory (CD45RO+) T cells sorted from blood. The sequence was collected from a woman aged 18-30 years in good health. This chain links TRBV12-3 or TRBV12-4 with TRBJ2-2; 8 positions match TRBD1. The CDR3 region is CASRETGDTGELFF. The CDR3 coding sequence is TGTGCCAGCAGGGAGACAGGGGACACCGGGGAGCTGTTTTTT.